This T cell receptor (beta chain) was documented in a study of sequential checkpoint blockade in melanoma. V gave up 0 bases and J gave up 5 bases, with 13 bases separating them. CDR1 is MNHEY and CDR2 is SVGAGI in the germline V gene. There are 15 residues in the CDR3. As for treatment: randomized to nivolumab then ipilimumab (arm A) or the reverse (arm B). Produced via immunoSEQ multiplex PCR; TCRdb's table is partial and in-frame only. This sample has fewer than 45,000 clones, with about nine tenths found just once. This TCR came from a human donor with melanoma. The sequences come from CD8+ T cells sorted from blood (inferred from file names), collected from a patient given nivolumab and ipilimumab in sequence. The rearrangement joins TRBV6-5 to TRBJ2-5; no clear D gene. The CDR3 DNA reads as TGTGCCAGCAGTTACTCAGCAGGCAATGGGGAGACCCAGTACTTC. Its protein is CASSYSAGNGETQYF.